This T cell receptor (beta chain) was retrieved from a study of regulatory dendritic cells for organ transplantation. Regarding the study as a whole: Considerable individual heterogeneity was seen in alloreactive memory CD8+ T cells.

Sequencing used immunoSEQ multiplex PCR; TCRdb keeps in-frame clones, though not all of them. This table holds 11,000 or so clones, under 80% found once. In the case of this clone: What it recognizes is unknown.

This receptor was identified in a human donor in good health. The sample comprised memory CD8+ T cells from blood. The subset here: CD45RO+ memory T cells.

DNA for the CDR3: TGTGCCAGCAGCAAGCGGGGGGAGAACACTGAAGCTTTCTTT. Translated, it gives CASSKRGENTEAFF. The chain couples TRBV7-9 to TRBJ1-1, with D tentatively TRBD1 (5 bases). The CDR3 is 14 residues long. The V gene lost 5 bases and the J gene lost 1 base, with 11 bases spanning the gap. Germline V lookup: CDR1 SEHNR, CDR2 FQNEAQ (reference sequence).